The T cell receptor (beta chain) described here comes from a study of shared clonotypes between healthy human individuals (TCRdb year 2020). About the investigation overall: The cohort included three men and a couple of women between 18 and 49 years of age. For each donor, CD4 naive and CD4 memory were each given three plates, CD8 naive was given two plates, and CD8 memory was given one plate. The study deeply sequenced blood TCR repertoires of five healthy adults to estimate repertoire size and the extent of clonotype sharing between individuals. Different laboratories and diverse techniques were used to prepare libraries and sequence TCR repertoires, to increase sequencing depth and limit assay-specific biases. Leukapheresis yielded between about 0.8 and 9.5 billion PBMCs per donor. Overall results and qualifications from the work: Clonotypes shared by all four sorted-subset donors showed higher generation probabilities than non-shared clonotypes. Rarefaction of sorted-subset datasets indicated incomplete sequencing despite the large sequencing depth. Estimated clonotype richness was generally larger for naive than for memory subsets. Based on pairwise subsampling, the degree of clonotype sharing among donors was expected to be affected by sequencing depth. Sharing across a handful of donors was observed for approximately 4.6% of naive CD4, less than 4% of naive CD8, over 2% of memory CD4, and about 0.4% of memory CD8 clonotypes. Only blood was sampled, and tissue TCR repertoires likely differ from those in blood. Because the study included a small number of donors, the genetic and exposure-history diversity represented was limited.

TCR CDR3 regions were amplified from genomic DNA by multiplex PCR using the deep immunoSEQ assay. For each cell subset, the extracted genomic DNA was distributed evenly across all wells of several immunoSEQ 96-well plates, and each plate served as one replicate. For sorted subsets, around 200 ng genomic DNA, equal to tens of thousands of T cell genomes, was loaded into each replicate PCR. Purified libraries were quantified with a Qubit 3.0 fluorometer, sized on a Bioanalyzer 2100, and re-quantified with the KAPA Library Quantification kit. A separate single-read 150-cycle Illumina NextSeq 550 flow cell was used to sequence each immunoSEQ 96-well plate. On the study's bioinformatics: Because only junctional sequences without quality scores were contained in the immunoSEQ output, filtering matching that applied to full-length reads could not be performed. Sequences were annotated with PyIR, a Python wrapper for IgBLAST v1.9, and V/J genes and CDR3 were assigned using IMGT germline references. Any read was removed if the V/J assignment was weak (E-value above 1e-6), the CDR3 was missing, or the read contained stop codons, out-of-frame junctions, or ambiguous translated residues. V3J clonotypes were defined as sequences sharing the same inferred V gene, J gene, and CDR3 amino acid sequence. The percentage overlap between two repertoires was calculated by dividing the number of shared unique clonotypes by the size of the smaller repertoire. Richness of each repertoire was evaluated using RTK rarefaction, the Chao1 estimator, and Recon v2.1 estimates of unobserved clonotypes. Generation probabilities for all TCRbeta clonotypes obtained by the gDNA method from several donors were computed using OLGA. TCRdb took over this immuneACCESS table, retaining in-frame rearrangements with V and J assigned. Such tables are incomplete; in checked studies, under half of the missing clones stem from an unresolved V gene, and the remainder is unexplained. The V and J calls and clone size were taken over from that table, and D and trimming were inferred from the DNA. This sample is represented by approximately 2,300,000 clones; 80% to 95% of them were singletons. The top ten hold about 0.41% of the sample.

Taken from the germline V gene, the CDR1 and CDR2 loops are SGDLS and YYNGEE. V loses 4 bases, J loses 9 bases, and the germline ends lie 14 bases apart. The CDR3, from cysteine to phenylalanine, totals 13 residues. The entry retains the CDR3 DNA only, 39 bases that are in frame from base 1. Healthy HIV-negative adults with no recently reported acute infections or vaccinations were included as donors. Every donor was a Caucasian adult residing in Nashville, Tennessee, USA. Magnetic negative selection was used to enrich CD4+ T cells, after which naive cells were positively selected on CD45RA and the negative fraction became the memory subset. After blood collection by leukapheresis, PBMCs were isolated using Ficoll-Histopaque density gradient centrifugation and then cryopreserved in the vapor phase of liquid nitrogen. Analytical flow cytometry was used to check the purity and quantity of each magnetically sorted T cell population. Genomic DNA was isolated from every sorted fraction and measured by UV absorbance on a Nanodrop 2000c.

Comments on this clone: No antigen is known for it. No much larger clonotype is one base removed from it; base qualities were not supplied.

Sequencing used naive CD4+ T cells from PBMCs. Explained via the paper, the cell subset or site label denotes: CD45RA+ positively selected. The chain was built from TRBV9 and TRBJ2-1; no confident D gene assignment can be made. The sequence derives from a man aged 18-30 years in good health. Some clones in this sample may be carry-over from other donors' samples. The bases read TGTGCCAGCAGCCAAGACCCGGTCGGTGAGCAGTTCTTC. Protein translation: CASSQDPVGEQFF.